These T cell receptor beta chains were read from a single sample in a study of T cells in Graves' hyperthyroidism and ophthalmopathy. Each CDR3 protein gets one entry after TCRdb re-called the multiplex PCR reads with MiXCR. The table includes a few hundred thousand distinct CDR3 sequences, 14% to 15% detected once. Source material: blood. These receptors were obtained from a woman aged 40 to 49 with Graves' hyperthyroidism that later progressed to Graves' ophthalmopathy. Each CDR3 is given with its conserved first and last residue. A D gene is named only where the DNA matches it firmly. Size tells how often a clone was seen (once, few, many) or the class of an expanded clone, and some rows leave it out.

CDR3aa: CASNSGGGTTDTQYF
CDR3nt: TGTGCCAGCAATTCAGGGGGCGGAACAACAGATACGCAGTATTTT
d_gene: TRBD1
abundance: many
j_gene: TRBJ2-3
v_gene: TRBV28

CDR3aa: CASSSPSSYEQYF
CDR3nt: TGTGCCAGCAGTAGCCCCAGCTCCTACGAGCAGTACTTC
d_gene: -
abundance: many
j_gene: TRBJ2-7
v_gene: TRBV2

CDR3aa: CASSWGDEQFF
CDR3nt: TGTGCCAGCAGTTGGGGGGATGAGCAGTTCTTC
d_gene: -
abundance: many
j_gene: TRBJ2-1
v_gene: TRBV12-3/TRBV12-4

CDR3aa: CASSPVGSSYNEQFF
CDR3nt: TGTGCCAGCTCACCAGTGGGAAGCTCCTACAATGAGCAGTTCTTC
d_gene: -
abundance: many
j_gene: TRBJ2-1
v_gene: TRBV18

CDR3aa: CASSLDFWERSNEQFF
CDR3nt: TGTGCCAGCAGTCTAGACTTTTGGGAGAGGTCCAATGAGCAGTTCTTC
d_gene: -
abundance: many
j_gene: TRBJ2-1
v_gene: TRBV28

CDR3aa: CAIGGNNEKLFF
CDR3nt: TGTGCCATCGGAGGGAATAATGAAAAACTGTTTTTT
d_gene: -
abundance: many
j_gene: TRBJ1-4
v_gene: TRBV10-3

CDR3aa: CASSELAGTLVQYF
CDR3nt: TGTGCCAGCAGTGAACTAGCGGGGACGCTCGTTCAGTACTTC
d_gene: TRBD2
abundance: many
j_gene: TRBJ2-4
v_gene: TRBV2

CDR3aa: CASQRGTGGLNSPLHF
CDR3nt: TGTGCCTCTCAAAGGGGGACAGGGGGCCTGAATTCACCCCTCCACTTT
d_gene: TRBD1
abundance: many
j_gene: TRBJ1-6
v_gene: TRBV28

CDR3aa: CAWSVPLAHFCNNEQFF
CDR3nt: TGTGCCTGGAGTGTACCTTTGGCGCACTTCTGTAACAATGAGCAGTTCTTC
d_gene: -
abundance: -
j_gene: TRBJ2-1
v_gene: TRBV30

CDR3aa: CASSLGPGGGNTEAFF
CDR3nt: TGTGCCAGCAGCTTAGGGCCAGGGGGGGGGAACACTGAAGCTTTCTTT
d_gene: TRBD1
abundance: -
j_gene: TRBJ1-1
v_gene: TRBV7-9

CDR3aa: CASSSYPSTSRADTQYF
CDR3nt: TGTGCCAGCAGCTCCTACCCTTCGACTAGCCGGGCAGATACGCAGTATTTT
d_gene: TRBD2
abundance: -
j_gene: TRBJ2-3
v_gene: TRBV6-1

CDR3aa: CASRSMAGTETQYF
CDR3nt: TGTGCCAGCAGGTCGATGGCAGGGACAGAGACCCAGTACTTC
d_gene: -
abundance: -
j_gene: TRBJ2-5
v_gene: TRBV5-4